This T cell receptor beta chain was identified in a study of Ad26.COV2.S vaccination and SARS-CoV-2 variants. Across the whole study: In the study, Ad26.COV2.S was injected intramuscularly once, or twice 56 days apart. Study-level points and caveats: CD8+ and CD4+ T cells specific for spike reportedly responded with substantial breadth after vaccination.

Treatment given: roughly 20 received Ad26.COV2.S at low or high dose, single or two shots; about five received placebo; per-sample allocation not given. Sampling happened 63 days after the first vaccine or placebo injection. This clone has just one count. Its antigen is currently unknown. The CDR3 has 11 residues. CDR1 and CDR2 (germline): SQVTM, ANQGSEA. With 8 bases removed from V and 0 bases from J, the gap between germline ends came to 7 bases. Assay: immunoSEQ multiplex PCR; the TCRdb copy retains only in-frame clones and omits some. The table has about 680,000 clones, roughly 90% seen once. This specimen consisted of peripheral blood, obtained in a trial of Ad26.COV2.S vaccine versus placebo. The V and J genes are TRBV29-1 and TRBJ1-1, with no clear D. This TCR was sampled from a person between 18 and 65 years old who received the Ad26.COV2.S COVID-19 vaccine or a placebo. The CDR3, as DNA: TGCAGCCTTACATTGAACACTGAAGCTTTCTTT. Translation gives CSLTLNTEAFF.